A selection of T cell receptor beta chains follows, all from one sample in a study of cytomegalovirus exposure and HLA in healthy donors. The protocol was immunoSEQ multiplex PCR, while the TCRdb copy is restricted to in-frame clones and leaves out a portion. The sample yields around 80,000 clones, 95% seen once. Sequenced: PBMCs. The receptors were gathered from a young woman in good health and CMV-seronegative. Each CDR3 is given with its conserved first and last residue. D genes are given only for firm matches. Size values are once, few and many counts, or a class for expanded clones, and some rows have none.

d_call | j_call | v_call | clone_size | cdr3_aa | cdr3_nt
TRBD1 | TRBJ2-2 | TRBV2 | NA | CATGTGNTGELFF | TGTGCTACCGGGACAGGTAACACCGGGGAGCTGTTTTTT
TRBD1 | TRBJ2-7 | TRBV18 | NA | CASSPQGAREQYF | TGTGCCAGCTCACCGCAGGGGGCGCGGGAGCAGTACTTC
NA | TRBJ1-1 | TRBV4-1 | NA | CASSQDSLIRNTEAFF | TGCGCCAGCAGCCAAGATTCACTCATACGGAACACTGAAGCTTTCTTT
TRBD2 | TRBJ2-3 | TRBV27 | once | CASSSLAGVGDTQYF | TGTGCCAGCAGTTCGCTAGCGGGAGTAGGCGATACGCAGTATTTT
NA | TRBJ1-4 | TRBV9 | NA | CASSPGGSTVNEKLFF | TGTGCCAGCAGCCCGGGGGGGAGCACAGTTAATGAAAAACTGTTTTTT
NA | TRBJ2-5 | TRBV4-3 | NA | CASSPGRGAGETQYF | TGCGCCAGCAGCCCGGGGAGGGGGGCTGGGGAGACCCAGTACTTC
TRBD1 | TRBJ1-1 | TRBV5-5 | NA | CASSLAKTGRNVEAFF | TGTGCCAGCAGCTTGGCCAAGACAGGGCGAAACGTTGAAGCTTTCTTT
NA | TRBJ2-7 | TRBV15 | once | CATSRAPSTIYEQYF | TGTGCCACCAGCAGAGCCCCCTCAACAATCTACGAGCAGTACTTC
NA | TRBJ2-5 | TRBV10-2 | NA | CASSERGKETQYF | TGCGCCAGCAGTGAAAGGGGGAAGGAGACCCAGTACTTC
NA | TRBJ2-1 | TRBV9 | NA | CASSANPDSAEYNEQFF | TGTGCCAGCAGCGCCAATCCGGACAGTGCTGAATACAATGAGCAGTTCTTC
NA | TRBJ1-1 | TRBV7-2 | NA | CASSVRGGNTEAFF | TGTGCCAGCAGCGTCCGAGGGGGAAACACTGAAGCTTTCTTT
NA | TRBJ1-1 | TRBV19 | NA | CASSIQGNTEAFF | TGTGCCAGTAGTATCCAGGGGAACACTGAAGCTTTCTTT
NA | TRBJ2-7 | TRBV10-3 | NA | CAISGAETYEQYF | TGTGCCATCAGTGGGGCAGAAACCTACGAGCAGTACTTC
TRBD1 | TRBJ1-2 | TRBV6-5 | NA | CASHAQGSNYGYTF | TGTGCCAGCCACGCACAGGGGTCTAACTATGGCTACACCTTC
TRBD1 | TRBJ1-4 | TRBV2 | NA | CASSPTGAEKLFF | TGTGCCAGCAGCCCCACAGGGGCTGAAAAACTGTTTTTT
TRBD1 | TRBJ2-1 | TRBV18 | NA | CASSEYITGTGSRNEQFF | TGTGCCAGCTCTGAGTATATCACCGGGACAGGGTCGAGGAATGAGCAGTTCTTC
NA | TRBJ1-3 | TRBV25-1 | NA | CASSERAGSSGNTIYF | TGTGCCAGCAGTGAAAGGGCGGGAAGCTCTGGAAACACCATATATTTT
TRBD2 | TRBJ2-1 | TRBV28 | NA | CASSLLGGRALLF | TGTGCCAGCAGTTTATTGGGGGGGAGGGCCCTTCTCTTC
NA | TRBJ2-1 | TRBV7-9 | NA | CASSLKRTDYNEQFF | TGTGCCAGCAGCTTAAAGCGGACAGATTACAATGAGCAGTTCTTC
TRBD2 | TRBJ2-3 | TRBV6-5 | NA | CASNEAGGPRNTQYF | TGTGCCAGCAACGAAGCGGGGGGCCCTCGAAATACGCAGTATTTT
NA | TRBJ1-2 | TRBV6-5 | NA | CASSYGQDFYGYTF | TGTGCCAGCAGTTACGGGCAGGACTTCTATGGCTACACCTTC
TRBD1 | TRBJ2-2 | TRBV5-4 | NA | CASSPGGGSGELFF | TGTGCCAGCAGCCCAGGGGGCGGGTCCGGGGAGCTGTTTTTT
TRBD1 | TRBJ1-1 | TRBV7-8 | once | CASSPPRGLAEAFF | TGTGCCAGCAGCCCCCCCAGGGGGCTGGCTGAAGCTTTCTTT
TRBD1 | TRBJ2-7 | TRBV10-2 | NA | CASSEHRGSYEQYF | TGCGCCAGCAGTGAGCACAGGGGGTCCTACGAGCAGTACTTC
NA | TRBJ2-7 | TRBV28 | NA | CASIHLGGYEQYF | TGTGCCAGCATCCATCTAGGGGGATACGAGCAGTACTTC
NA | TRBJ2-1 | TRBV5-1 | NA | CASRTVGGNEQFF | TGCGCCAGCAGGACGGTGGGCGGGAATGAGCAGTTCTTC
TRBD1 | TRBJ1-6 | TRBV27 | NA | CASHPRDSYNSPLHF | TGTGCCAGCCACCCCCGGGACAGCTATAATTCACCCCTCCACTTT
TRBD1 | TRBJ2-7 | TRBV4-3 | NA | CASSASGTGAYEQYF | TGCGCCAGCAGTGCGTCGGGGACAGGAGCCTACGAGCAGTACTTC
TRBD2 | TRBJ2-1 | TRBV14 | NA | CASSHSSTSGRAQEQFF | TGTGCCAGCAGCCACTCCTCGACTAGCGGGAGGGCTCAGGAGCAGTTCTTC
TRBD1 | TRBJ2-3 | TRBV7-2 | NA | CASSSGQGSTDTQYF | TGTGCCAGCAGTTCGGGACAGGGATCCACAGATACGCAGTATTTT
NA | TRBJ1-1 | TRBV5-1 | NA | CASSLVSDTEAFF | TGCGCCAGCAGCTTGGTGTCGGACACTGAAGCTTTCTTT
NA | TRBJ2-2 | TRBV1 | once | CTSSQASGEHRGAVF | TGCACCAGCAGCCAAGCTAGCGGCGAACACCGGGGAGCTGTTTTT
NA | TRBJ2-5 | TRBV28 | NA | CASSLGDHSETQYF | TGTGCCAGCAGTCTCGGGGATCACTCTGAGACCCAGTACTTC
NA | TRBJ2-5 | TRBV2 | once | CASSAENRETQYF | TGTGCCAGCAGTGCGGAGAATCGTGAGACCCAGTACTTC
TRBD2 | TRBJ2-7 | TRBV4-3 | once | CASSRVGRADSSYEQYF | TGCGCCAGCAGCCGCGTCGGGAGGGCGGACAGCTCCTACGAGCAGTACTTC
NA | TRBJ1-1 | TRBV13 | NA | CASSLGPFLQENTEAFF | TGTGCCAGCAGTTTAGGCCCTTTCCTACAGGAGAACACTGAAGCTTTCTTT
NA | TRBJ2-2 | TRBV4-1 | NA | CASSQEPRGPSTGELFF | TGCGCCAGCAGCCAAGAACCACGCGGCCCTTCAACCGGGGAGCTGTTTTTT
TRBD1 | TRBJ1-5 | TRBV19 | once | CASSLRQGAHSNQPQHF | TGTGCCAGTAGTTTGAGACAGGGGGCGCATAGCAATCAGCCCCAGCATTTT
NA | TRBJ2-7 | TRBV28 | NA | CASSNNDPGVSSYEQYF | TGTGCCAGCAGTAACAATGATCCGGGAGTTTCCAGCTACGAGCAGTACTTC
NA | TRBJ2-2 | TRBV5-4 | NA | CASAYSGTGELFF | TGTGCCAGCGCCTATAGCGGCACCGGGGAGCTGTTTTTT
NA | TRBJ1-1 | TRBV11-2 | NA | CASSRDQNTEAFF | TGTGCCAGCAGCCGGGATCAGAACACTGAAGCTTTCTTT
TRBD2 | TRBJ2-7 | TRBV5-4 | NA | CASSSGGGRPYEQYF | TGTGCCAGCAGCTCCGGGGGGGGTAGGCCCTACGAGCAGTACTTC
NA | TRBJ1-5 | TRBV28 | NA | CASSPNQGQLGNQPQHF | TGTGCCAGCAGTCCTAACCAAGGACAGCTGGGCAATCAGCCCCAGCATTTT
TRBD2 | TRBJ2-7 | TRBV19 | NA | CASPKGAGEAYEQYF | TGTGCCAGCCCTAAGGGAGCGGGAGAGGCATACGAGCAGTACTTC
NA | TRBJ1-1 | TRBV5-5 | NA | CASSYRNTEAFF | TGTGCCAGCAGCTACAGAAACACTGAAGCTTTCTTT
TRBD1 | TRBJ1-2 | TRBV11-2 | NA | CASSPTGMYYGYTF | TGTGCCAGCAGCCCGACAGGGATGTACTATGGCTACACCTTC
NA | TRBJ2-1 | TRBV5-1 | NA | CASSSGGASSYNEQFF | TGCGCCAGCAGCTCGGGTGGGGCGAGCTCCTACAATGAGCAGTTCTTC
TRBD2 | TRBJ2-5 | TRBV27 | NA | CASGKTSEIGETQYF | TGTGCCAGCGGTAAGACTAGCGAGATCGGTGAGACCCAGTACTTC